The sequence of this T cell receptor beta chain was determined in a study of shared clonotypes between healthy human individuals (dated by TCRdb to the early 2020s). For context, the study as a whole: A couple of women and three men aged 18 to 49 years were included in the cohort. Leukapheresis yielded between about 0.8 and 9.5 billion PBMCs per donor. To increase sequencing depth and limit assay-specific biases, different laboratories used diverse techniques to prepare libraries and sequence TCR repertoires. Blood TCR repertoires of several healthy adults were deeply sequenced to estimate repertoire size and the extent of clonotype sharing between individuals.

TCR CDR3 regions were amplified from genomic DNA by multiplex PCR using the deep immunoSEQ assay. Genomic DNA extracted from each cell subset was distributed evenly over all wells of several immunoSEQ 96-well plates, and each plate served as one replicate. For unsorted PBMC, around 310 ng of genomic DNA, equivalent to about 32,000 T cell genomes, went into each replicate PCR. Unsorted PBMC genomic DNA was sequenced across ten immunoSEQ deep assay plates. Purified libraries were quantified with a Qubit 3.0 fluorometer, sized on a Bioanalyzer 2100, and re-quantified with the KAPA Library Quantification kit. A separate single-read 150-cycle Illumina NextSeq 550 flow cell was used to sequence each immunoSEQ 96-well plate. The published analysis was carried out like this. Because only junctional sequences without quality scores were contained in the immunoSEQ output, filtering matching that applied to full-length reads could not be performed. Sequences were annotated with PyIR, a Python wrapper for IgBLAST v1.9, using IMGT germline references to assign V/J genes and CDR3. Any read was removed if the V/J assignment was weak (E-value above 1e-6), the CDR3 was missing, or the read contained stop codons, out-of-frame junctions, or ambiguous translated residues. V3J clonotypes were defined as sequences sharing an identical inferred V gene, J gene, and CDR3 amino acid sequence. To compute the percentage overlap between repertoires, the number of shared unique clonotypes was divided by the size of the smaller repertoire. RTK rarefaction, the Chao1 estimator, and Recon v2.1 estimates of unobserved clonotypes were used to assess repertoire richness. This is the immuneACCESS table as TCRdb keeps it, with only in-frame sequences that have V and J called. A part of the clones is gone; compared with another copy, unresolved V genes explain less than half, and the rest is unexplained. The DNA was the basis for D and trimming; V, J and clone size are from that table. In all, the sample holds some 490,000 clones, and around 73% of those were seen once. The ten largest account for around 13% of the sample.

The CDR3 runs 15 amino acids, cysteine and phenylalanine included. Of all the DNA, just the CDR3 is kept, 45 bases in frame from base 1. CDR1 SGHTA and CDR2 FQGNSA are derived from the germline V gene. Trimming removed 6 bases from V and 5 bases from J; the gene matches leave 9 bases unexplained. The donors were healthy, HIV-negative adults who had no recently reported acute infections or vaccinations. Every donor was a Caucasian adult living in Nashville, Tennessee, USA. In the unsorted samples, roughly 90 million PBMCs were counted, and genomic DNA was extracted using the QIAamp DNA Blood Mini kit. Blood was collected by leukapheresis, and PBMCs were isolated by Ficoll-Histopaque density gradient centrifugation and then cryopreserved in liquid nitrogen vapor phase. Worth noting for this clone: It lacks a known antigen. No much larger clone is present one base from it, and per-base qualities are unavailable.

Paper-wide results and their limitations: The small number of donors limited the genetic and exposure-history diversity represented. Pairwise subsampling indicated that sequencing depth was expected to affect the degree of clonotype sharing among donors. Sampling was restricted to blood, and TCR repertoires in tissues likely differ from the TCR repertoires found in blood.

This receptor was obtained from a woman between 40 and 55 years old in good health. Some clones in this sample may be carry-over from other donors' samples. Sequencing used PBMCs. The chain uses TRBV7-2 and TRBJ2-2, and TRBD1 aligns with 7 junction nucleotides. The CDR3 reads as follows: CASSDRTGWTGELFF. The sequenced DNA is TGTGCCAGCAGTGACCGGACAGGTTGGACCGGGGAGCTGTTTTTT.